The text below deals with one T cell receptor (beta chain). Its cognate antigen is unknown. The assay was immunoSEQ multiplex PCR, and TCRdb's table has in-frame clones only and misses some. The sample has approximately 270,000 clones; 87% are singletons. This sample stems from a study of cytomegalovirus exposure and HLA in healthy donors. Whole-study findings and limits: Overall, 164 TCR beta chains were annotated as cytomegalovirus-associated.

Per germline, CDR1 MNHEY and CDR2 SMNVEV (reference sequence). The CDR3 consists of 14 residues. V lost 6 bases, J lost 4 bases, and 7 bases stayed unmatched. Source material: PBMCs. V usage is TRBV27 and J usage is TRBJ1-1; 8 bases align to TRBD1. The source of this sequence is a man aged 18-30 years in good health and CMV-seropositive. CDR3 loop: CASSPRGPGTEAFF. CDR3 bases: TGTGCCAGCAGCCCCAGGGGGCCGGGCACTGAAGCTTTCTTT.